This TCR beta chain was recovered during a study of T cells expressing NK-cell markers. Study information: All TCR beta repertoires analysed originated from sorted CD3+CD56+NKG2C+, CD3+CD56+NKG2C- and CD3+CD56-NKG2C+ T cells. Study findings and constraints: Several of the donors also had these clonotypes leading their CD3+CD56-NKG2C+ fraction.

As concerns this clonotype: What it binds is not known.

Germline CDR1 is SGHRS and CDR2 is YFSETQ. This CDR3 is built from 15 residues. Using the 5' RACE reads, TCRdb records one entry per CDR3 protein without DNA. This repertoire includes 440,000 or so distinct CDR3 sequences. The chain links TRBV5-1 to TRBJ2-5; checking the TCRdb D call of TRBD2 is not possible without DNA. Source material: blood T cells: a sorted CD56 or NKG2C T cell subset, CD4+ or CD8+ T cells, or bulk PBMC T cells (not recorded which). The source of this sequence is a woman aged 18-70 years in good health. The CDR3 sequence is CASSFWTSGPETQYF.